The 25 T cell receptor beta chains in this list originate from one sample, sequenced in a study of CD4 T cells in relation to SARS-CoV-2 and coronaviruses. The protocol was immunoSEQ multiplex PCR, while the TCRdb copy is restricted to in-frame clones and leaves out a portion. The sample holds tens of thousands of clones; roughly 90% are singletons and the top ten take about a tenth. Specimen: memory CD4+ T cells from PBMCs. These receptors were obtained from an adult with COVID-19.

The chain has TRBV5-1 and TRBJ2-5; possibly TRBD1 or TRBD2 for D (5 bases each). CDR1 and CDR2 (germline): SGHRS, YFSETQ. The CDR3 length is 13 residues. Trimming left V 4 bases short and J 4 bases short, with 11 bases between. The CDR3 DNA sequence: TGCGCCAGCAGCGGGGGAGTTTTAGAGACCCAGTACTTC. Translation: CASSGGVLETQYF. The entire variable domain, with the rest obtained from reference TRBV5-1 and TRBJ2-5, is as follows: KAGVTQTPRYLIKTRGQQVTLSCSPISGHRSVSWYQQTPGQGLQFLFEYFSETQRNKGNFPGRFSGRQFSNSRSEMNVSTLELGDSALYLCASSGGVLETQYFGPGTRLLVL.

The V and J genes are TRBV4-2 and TRBJ1-2; no firm D call. Germline V gives CDR1 LGHNA, CDR2 YNFKEQ. The CDR3 is made up of 14 amino acids. V gave up 1 base and J gave up 2 bases, with 8 bases separating them. The CDR3 reads CASSQGEENYGYTF. CDR3 nucleotide sequence: TGTGCCAGCAGCCAAGGGGAAGAGAACTATGGCTACACCTTC.

This clone was found a few times. The chain combines TRBV7-9 with TRBJ1-5; 8 positions match TRBD1. Germline loops: CDR1 SEHNR, CDR2 FQNEAQ (reference sequence). The CDR3 runs 14 residues. V gave up 5 bases and J gave up 5 bases; unmatched junction bases: 5. The CDR3 nucleotides read TGTGCCAGCAGCAAGGCAGGGGGCGATCAGCCCCAGCATTTT. Translating gives CASSKAGGDQPQHF.

The gene calls are TRBV7-2 and TRBJ1-1; D ambiguous. Trimming removed 2 bases at V and 10 bases at J, with 11 bases between. The CDR3 is 12 residues long. Germline lookup yields CDR1 SGHTA and CDR2 FQGNSA. The CDR3 loop reads CASSLTRPGAFF. CDR3 nucleotides: TGTGCCAGCAGCTTAACACGGCCTGGAGCTTTCTTT.

The genes are TRBV7-2 and TRBJ2-5; D may match TRBD1 or TRBD2 (6 bases each). The length of the CDR3 is 13 residues. The V end lost 9 bases, the J end lost 0 bases, and 11 bases lay between the germline ends. From germline, CDR1 is SGHTA and CDR2 FQGNSA. CDR3 sequence reads: CASTRGDQETQYF. The CDR3 DNA reads as TGTGCCAGTACTAGGGGGGACCAAGAGACCCAGTACTTC.

This chain connects TRBV28 to TRBJ2-3; D gene uncertain. CDR3 length equals 13 residues. Germline V gene data show CDR1 as MDHEN and CDR2 as SYDVKM. The ends were cut back, 4 bases at V and 7 bases at J, with 12 bases in the middle. CDR3 in amino acids: CASSSPGLNTQYF. DNA for the CDR3: TGTGCCAGCAGTTCCCCCGGCCTGAATACGCAGTATTTT.

As to this clone: At the DNA level, this CDR3 is encoded by other sequences in the same sample as well. This chain joins TRBV2 and TRBJ2-7, with D unclear. Trimming removed 6 bases at V and 3 bases at J, with 6 bases between. The CDR3 sequence is 11 residues long. Germline CDR1 SNHLY, CDR2 FYNNEI. CDR3 amino acids: CASRVVYEQYF. The CDR3 bases are TGTGCCAGCAGGGTAGTCTACGAGCAGTACTTC.

The J gene is TRBJ2-1, the V gene TRBV30; D perhaps matches TRBD2 (6 bases). Trimming took off 3 bases at V and 4 bases at J, with 7 bases between the two ends. The CDR3 length is 12 residues. Looked up from germline, CDR1 is GTSNPN and CDR2 is SVGIG (reference sequence). The CDR3 region is CAWRGTYNEQFF. The CDR3 coding sequence is TGTGCCTGGAGGGGGACTTACAATGAGCAGTTCTTC.

This chain connects TRBV5-4 to TRBJ2-7; D not certain. This CDR3 spans 16 amino acids. Per germline, CDR1 SGHNT and CDR2 YYREEE (reference sequence). V dropped 0 bases and J dropped 4 bases, with 17 bases sitting between them. In nucleotides, the CDR3 is TGTGCCAGCAGCTTGGCCGGCAGCGCCTCAAGGTACGAGCAGTACTTC. It codes for CASSLAGSASRYEQYF.

The V and J genes are TRBV5-4 and TRBJ2-2; 9 nucleotides match TRBD2. Trimming at V came to 1 base and at J to 5 bases, leaving 3 bases not matched to a gene. Germline-derived CDR1 and CDR2 are SGHNT and YYREEE (reference sequence). The CDR3 is 15 amino acids. As DNA, the CDR3 is TGTGCCAGCAGCTTGTCTAGCGGGGTGACCGGGGAGCTGTTTTTT. This gives the protein CASSLSSGVTGELFF.

The chain is built from TRBV10-1 and TRBJ1-4, with unresolved D. CDR3 length: 13 amino acids. V was trimmed by 4 bases and J by 4 bases, leaving 7 bases between them. Germline values: CDR1 WNHNN, CDR2 SYGVQD (reference sequence). The CDR3 is CASSAQLNEKLFF. The CDR3 coding sequence is TGCGCCAGCAGTGCACAGCTTAATGAAAAACTGTTTTTT.

The rearrangement uses TRBV2 and TRBJ2-5; D is unclear. Germline V lookup: CDR1 SNHLY, CDR2 FYNNEI. The V gene lost 3 bases and the J gene lost 9 bases, with 11 bases spanning the gap. This CDR3 is 12 amino acids long. CDR3 loop: CASSDRSVPQYF. The CDR3 nucleotides are TGTGCCAGCAGTGACAGATCCGTCCCCCAGTACTTC.

The rearrangement links TRBV7-8 to TRBJ1-6; 9 nucleotides match TRBD1. This CDR3 is built from 15 residues. The ends lost 1 base at V and 7 bases at J; junction bases unmatched: 2. Germline-derived CDR1 and CDR2 are SGHVS and FQNEAQ. CDR3 DNA: TGTGCCAGCAGCTTAGGGACAGGGGTAAATTCACCCCTCCACTTT. Residues: CASSLGTGVNSPLHF.

This chain links TRBV27 with TRBJ2-1; D not resolved. The V and J ends lost 6 bases and 0 bases respectively, with 12 bases between them. The length of the CDR3 is 15 residues. CDR1 is MNHEY and CDR2 is SMNVEV in the germline V gene (reference sequence). The CDR3 region has the DNA TGTGCCAGCAGGGTTGGGTCCAGCTCCTACAATGAGCAGTTCTTC. Residues: CASRVGSSSYNEQFF.

J is TRBJ2-7 and V is TRBV6-1; TRBD2 agrees at 13 bases. This CDR3 has 18 amino acids. Unmatched junction bases numbered 5, after V lost 0 bases and J lost 0 bases. Germline V lookup: CDR1 MNHNS, CDR2 SASEGT. The chain's CDR3 is CASSEAGLAGRSSYEQYF. In DNA, the CDR3 is TGTGCCAGCAGTGAAGCGGGACTAGCGGGGAGAAGCTCCTACGAGCAGTACTTC.

The chain has TRBV11-2 and TRBJ2-1; 11 nucleotides agree with TRBD2. V dropped 0 bases and J dropped 4; count of bases not matched to a gene: 8. Per the germline V gene, CDR1 is SGHAT and CDR2 is FQNNGV. The CDR3 is made up of 18 amino acids. CDR3 sequence (DNA): TGTGCCAGCAGCTTAGATAGTGTAGCGGGGGGGCGGTACAATGAGCAGTTCTTC. It translates to CASSLDSVAGGRYNEQFF.

This chain uses TRBV6-5 with TRBJ1-4; a possible D gene is TRBD1 (6 bases). This CDR3 comprises 14 residues. V gave up 6 bases and J gave up 8 bases, with 16 bases separating them. Germline V gene data show CDR1 as MNHEY and CDR2 as SVGAGI. The CDR3 bases are TGTGCCAGCAGAAGACCAGGGGTTGGGGAAAAACTGTTTTTT. Its protein is CASRRPGVGEKLFF.

This clone was seen once. The V and J genes are TRBV10-2 and TRBJ2-5; the match to TRBD2 covers 14 bases. The CDR3 is 15 amino acids. J was trimmed by 13 bases and V by 6 bases; bases with no gene match: 13. Germline V gene data show CDR1 as WSHSY and CDR2 as SAAADI. CDR3 region: CASRTGLAGAPDLYF. The CDR3 DNA is TGCGCCAGCAGGACGGGACTAGCGGGGGCCCCTGATCTGTACTTC.

The rearrangement uses TRBV29-1 and TRBJ1-1; D ambiguous. The V and J ends lost 2 bases and 7 bases respectively, with 11 bases between them. Germline CDR1 is SQVTM and CDR2 is ANQGSEA. The CDR3 totals 12 residues. As DNA, the CDR3 is TGCAGCGTTGAAAAATCCGACTATGAAGCTTTCTTT. Residues: CSVEKSDYEAFF.

The gene calls are TRBV5-6 and TRBJ2-7; 7 bases are shared with TRBD2. The V gene's germline CDR1 is SGHDT and CDR2 YYEEEE. This CDR3 has 14 amino acids. V lost 3 bases to trimming and J lost 2 bases; unmatched junction nucleotides: 5. CDR3: CASSWGTITYEQYF. DNA of the CDR3: TGTGCCAGCAGCTGGGGGACTATTACCTACGAGCAGTACTTC.

This chain links TRBV7-9 with TRBJ2-5; D not resolved. The ends were cut back, 3 bases at V and 5 bases at J, with 4 bases in the middle. This CDR3 has 11 residues. The germline V gene encodes CDR1 SEHNR and CDR2 FQNEAQ (reference sequence). CDR3 residues: CASSFTETQYF. In nucleotides, the CDR3 is TGTGCCAGCAGCTTTACCGAGACCCAGTACTTC. Variable domain in full (rest from reference TRBV7-9 and TRBJ2-5): DTGVSQNPRHKITKRGQNVTFRCDPISEHNRLYWYRQTLGQGPEFLTYFQNEAQLEKSRLLSDRFSAERPKGSFSTLEIQRTEQGDSAMYLCASSFTETQYFGPGTRLLVL.

The V and J genes are TRBV4-2 and TRBJ2-1, with 10 bases identical to TRBD1. After removal of 5 bases from V and 10 bases from J, the junction contained 35 bases not matched to a gene. CDR1 LGHNA and CDR2 YNFKEQ come from the germline V gene. The CDR3 runs 23 residues. CDR3 protein: CASSKGPTWSPRDRGPSGWEQFF. CDR3 sequence (DNA): TGTGCCAGCAGCAAAGGTCCAACTTGGAGTCCCCGGGACAGGGGACCGTCTGGCTGGGAGCAGTTCTTC.

The rearrangement links TRBV2 to TRBJ2-1; 12 bases are a match to TRBD2. The germline gives CDR1 SNHLY, CDR2 FYNNEI. The V segment lost 4 bases and the J segment 2 bases; nucleotides outside the gene matches: 6. The CDR3 runs 17 residues. The CDR3 reads CASSGLLAGGAYNEQFF. In DNA, the CDR3 is TGTGCCAGCAGTGGCCTTCTAGCGGGGGGGGCCTACAATGAGCAGTTCTTC.

The chain joins TRBV30 to TRBJ1-3; D gene ambiguous. The germline V gene encodes CDR1 GTSNPN and CDR2 SVGIG (reference sequence). Trimming took 3 bases from V and 0 from J, leaving 3 bases between them. The CDR3 extends over 12 amino acids. CDR3 loop: CAWSHSGNTIYF. The CDR3 coding sequence is TGTGCCTGGAGCCACTCTGGAAACACCATATATTTT.

The genes are TRBV5-1 and TRBJ1-4; 7 positions agree with TRBD1. There are 15 residues in the CDR3. In germline, CDR1 is SGHRS, CDR2 YFSETQ. The V segment lost 0 bases and the J segment 4 bases; nucleotides outside the gene matches: 3. CDR3 nucleotides: TGCGCCAGCAGCTTGGCGGGACAGAATAATGAAAAACTGTTTTTT. Its translation: CASSLAGQNNEKLFF.